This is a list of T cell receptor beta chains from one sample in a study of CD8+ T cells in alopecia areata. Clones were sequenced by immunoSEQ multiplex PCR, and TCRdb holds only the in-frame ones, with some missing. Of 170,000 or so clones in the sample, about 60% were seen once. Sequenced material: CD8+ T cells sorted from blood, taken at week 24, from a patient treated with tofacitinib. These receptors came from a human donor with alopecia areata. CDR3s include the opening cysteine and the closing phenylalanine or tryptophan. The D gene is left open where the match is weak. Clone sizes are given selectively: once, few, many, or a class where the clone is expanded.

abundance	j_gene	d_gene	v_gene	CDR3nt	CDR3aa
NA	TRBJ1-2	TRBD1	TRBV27	TGTGCCAGCAGTCCAGGACAGGGTGGCTACACCTTC	CASSPGQGGYTF
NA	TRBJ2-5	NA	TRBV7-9	TGTGCCAGCAGCTTAGGACAGAGTGCCCTCGAGACCCAGTACTTC	CASSLGQSALETQYF
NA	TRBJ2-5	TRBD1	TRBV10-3	TGTGCCATAACCCCGGGACAGGGCCGCCAAGAGACCCAGTACTTC	CAITPGQGRQETQYF
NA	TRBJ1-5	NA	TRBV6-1	TGTGCCAGCAGTGAAGGGTCTGGAAGCAATCAGCCCCAGCATTTT	CASSEGSGSNQPQHF
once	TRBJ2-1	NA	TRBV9	TGTGCCAGCAGCTCCCATACAGGGCTGGGATCCTACAATGAGCAGTTCTTC	CASSSHTGLGSYNEQFF
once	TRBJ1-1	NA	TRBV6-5	TGTGCCAGCAGTTACTCCCTTGGACACTCGGGGACTGAAGCTTTCTTT	CASSYSLGHSGTEAFF
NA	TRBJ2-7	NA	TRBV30	TGTGCCTGGATGGTTGAGCGGACCTACGAGCAGTACTTC	CAWMVERTYEQYF
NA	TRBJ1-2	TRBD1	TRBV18	TGTGCCAGCTCATCGCGATACCAGACAGGGGACTATGGCTACACCTTC	CASSSRYQTGDYGYTF
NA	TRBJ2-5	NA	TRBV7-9	TGTGCCAGCAGCTCCATGGAAGAGACCCAGTACTTC	CASSSMEETQYF
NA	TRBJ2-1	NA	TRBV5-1	TGCGCCAGCAGCTCGCAGCCCACGGACAGCTATGGGTACAATGAGCAGTTCTTC	CASSSQPTDSYGYNEQFF
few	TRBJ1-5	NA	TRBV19	TGTGCCAGTAGTATAGTTGTGGGACAGCCCCAGCATTTT	CASSIVVGQPQHF
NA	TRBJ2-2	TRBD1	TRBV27	TGTGCCAGCAGTTCGACAGGGTCGACCGGGGAGCTGTTTTTT	CASSSTGSTGELFF
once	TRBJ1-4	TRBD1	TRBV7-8	TGTGCCAGCAGCACAACCTCACAGGGGGCGGTGAATGGAAAACTGTTTTTT	CASSTTSQGAVNGKLFF
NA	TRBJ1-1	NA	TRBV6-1	TGTGCCAGCAGTGTTAATGATGGGTGGGGCACTGAAGCTTTCTTT	CASSVNDGWGTEAFF
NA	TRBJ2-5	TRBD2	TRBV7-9	TGTGCCAGCCTGGGTAGCGGGCAAGAGACCCAGTACTTC	CASLGSGQETQYF
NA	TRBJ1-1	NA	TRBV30	TGTGCCTGGAGTGTAGTTGGGGCTGAAGCTTTCTTT	CAWSVVGAEAFF
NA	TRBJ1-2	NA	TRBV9	TGTGCCAGCAGCGTAGGCGGGGGGCTTTATGGCTACACCTTC	CASSVGGGLYGYTF
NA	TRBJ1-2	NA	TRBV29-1	TGCAGCGTTGAGGGGGGCGATGGAGGCTACACCTTC	CSVEGGDGGYTF
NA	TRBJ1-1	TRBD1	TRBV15	TGTGCCACCAGTTCTCCAACCTTATTTGAGAGCAGGGGGCTAGCTTTCTTT	CATSSPTLFESRGLAFF
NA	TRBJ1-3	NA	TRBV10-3	TGTGCCATCAGTGAGTCCTCCGGAAACACCATATATTTT	CAISESSGNTIYF
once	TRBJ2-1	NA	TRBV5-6	TGTGCCAGCAGCTTAGGGGTCCTAGAGCAGTTCTTC	CASSLGVLEQFF
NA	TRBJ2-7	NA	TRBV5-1	TGCGCCAGCAGCTTGGGTAGATCCTACGAGCAGTACTTC	CASSLGRSYEQYF
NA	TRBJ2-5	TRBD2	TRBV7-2	TGTGCCAGCAGCCCGCCCCGGACTAGAGAAGAGACCCAGTACTTC	CASSPPRTREETQYF
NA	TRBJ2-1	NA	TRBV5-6	TGTGCCAGCAGCTCGACAGCACCGAATGAGCAGTTCTTC	CASSSTAPNEQFF
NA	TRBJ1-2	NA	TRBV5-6	TGTGCCAGCAGCTTGGGAAACTATGGCTACACCTTC	CASSLGNYGYTF
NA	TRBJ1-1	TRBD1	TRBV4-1	TGCGCCAGCAGCCTGAGCAGGGGGGCTGAAGCTTTCTTT	CASSLSRGAEAFF
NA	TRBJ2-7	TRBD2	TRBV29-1	TGCAGCGTTCCGTCTAGCGGGGGGTACGAGCAGTACTTC	CSVPSSGGYEQYF
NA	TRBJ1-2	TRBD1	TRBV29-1	TGCAGCGCGATTACAGGGGATTCTGGCTACACCTTC	CSAITGDSGYTF
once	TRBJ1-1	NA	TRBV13	TGTGCCAGCAGGAGTACAGATTTGAGAACTGAAGCTTTCTTT	CASRSTDLRTEAFF
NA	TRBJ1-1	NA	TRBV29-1	TGCAGCGTTGAAGATGAAAACACTGAAGCTTTCTTT	CSVEDENTEAFF
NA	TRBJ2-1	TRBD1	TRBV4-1	TGCGCCAGCAGCCAAGATTCCCGGACAGGGGGTTCCTACAATGAGCAGTTCTTC	CASSQDSRTGGSYNEQFF
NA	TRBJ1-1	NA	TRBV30	TGTGCCTGGAGTATACGGGGGACTGAAGCTTTCTTT	CAWSIRGTEAFF
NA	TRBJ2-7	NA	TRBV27	TGTGCCAGCAGCCCACGTGGGGCCTCCTACGAGCAGTACTTC	CASSPRGASYEQYF
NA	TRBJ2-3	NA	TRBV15	TGTGCCACCAGCAGAGACCCCAGCACAGATACGCAGTATTTT	CATSRDPSTDTQYF
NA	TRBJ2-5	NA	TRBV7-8	TGTGCCAGCAGCCCACCGGGACGTAGTCAAGAGACCCAGTACTTC	CASSPPGRSQETQYF